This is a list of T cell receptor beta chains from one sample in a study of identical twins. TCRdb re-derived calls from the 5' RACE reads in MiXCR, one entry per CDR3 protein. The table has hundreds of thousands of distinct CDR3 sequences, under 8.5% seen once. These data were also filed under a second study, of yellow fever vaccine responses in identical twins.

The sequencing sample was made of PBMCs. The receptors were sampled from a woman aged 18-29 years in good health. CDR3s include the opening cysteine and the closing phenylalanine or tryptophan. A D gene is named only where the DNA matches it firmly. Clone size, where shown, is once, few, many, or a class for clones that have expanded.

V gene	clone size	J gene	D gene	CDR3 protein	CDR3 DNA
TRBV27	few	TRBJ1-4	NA	CASSLSPQGHEKLFF	TGTGCCAGCAGTTTATCGCCACAGGGCCATGAAAAACTGTTTTTT
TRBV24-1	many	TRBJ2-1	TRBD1	CATSDPDRVAYNEQFF	TGTGCCACCAGTGATCCGGACAGGGTCGCCTACAATGAGCAGTTCTTC
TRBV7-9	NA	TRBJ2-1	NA	CASSLRGPTEPNEQFF	TGTGCCAGCAGCTTGCGGGGGCCCACTGAACCCAATGAGCAGTTCTTC
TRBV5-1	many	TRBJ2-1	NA	CASSLGPRDEQFF	TGCGCCAGCAGCTTGGGACCCCGCGATGAGCAGTTCTTC
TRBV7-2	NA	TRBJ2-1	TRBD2	CASSLAPASGGHKRGYNEQFF	TGTGCCAGCAGCTTAGCCCCCGCTAGCGGGGGGCATAAAAGAGGTTACAATGAGCAGTTCTTC
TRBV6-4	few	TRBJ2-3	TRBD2	CASSDGQRGADTQYF	TGTGCCAGCAGTGACGGGCAGCGGGGGGCAGATACGCAGTATTTT
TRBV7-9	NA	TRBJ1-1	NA	CASSEVNTGWEAFF	TGTGCCAGCAGCGAAGTCAACACAGGGTGGGAGGCTTTCTTT
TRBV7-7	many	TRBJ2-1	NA	CASSLGGTHNEQFF	TGTGCCAGCAGCTTGGGCGGGACCCACAATGAGCAGTTCTTC
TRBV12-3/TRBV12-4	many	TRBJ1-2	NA	CASSFSQAMGYTF	TGTGCCAGCAGTTTTTCCCAAGCTATGGGCTACACCTTC
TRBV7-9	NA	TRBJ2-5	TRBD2	CASLRLAARETQYF	TGTGCCAGCCTTAGACTAGCGGCCCGGGAGACCCAGTACTTC
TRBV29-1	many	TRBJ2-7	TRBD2	CSVEDPSGFAGGSYEQYF	TGCAGCGTTGAAGACCCCTCCGGGTTCGCGGGAGGTTCCTACGAGCAGTACTTC
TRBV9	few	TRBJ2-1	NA	CASSPEDLSAQFF	TGTGCCAGCAGCCCAGAGGACCTCTCCGCCCAGTTCTTC
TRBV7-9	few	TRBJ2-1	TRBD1	CASSPDRANNEQFF	TGTGCCAGCAGCCCGGACAGGGCGAACAATGAGCAGTTCTTC
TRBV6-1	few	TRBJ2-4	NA	CASRASGWNIQYF	TGTGCCAGCAGGGCATCAGGGTGGAACATTCAGTACTTC
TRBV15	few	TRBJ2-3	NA	CATSRSHPTGTDTQYF	TGTGCCACCAGCCGCTCGCACCCCACTGGCACAGATACGCAGTATTTT